This TCR beta chain was found in a study of CD8+CD57+ T cells in acquired aplastic anemia. Across the study: Sorting CD4+ and CD8+ cells gave DNA averaging approximately 3 ug.

V was shortened by 0 bases and J by 4 bases, with 4 bases between the two germline ends. The CDR3 is 12 residues long. Germline CDR1 SGDLS, CDR2 YYNGEE. Worth noting for this clonotype: A single base separates this from a much larger clone, so it may be a read error.

CD8+CD57+ cell expansion had been shown by flow cytometry in patients chosen for sequencing. TCR beta VDJ and CDR3 were profiled, and genomic DNA was the template. TCRdb used MiXCR to reprocess the reads, holding one entry per CDR3 protein. This table holds fewer than 250,000 distinct CDR3 sequences, around 43% found once. The sequencing sample was made of sorted CD4+, CD8+, or CD8+CD57+ T cells (not recorded which) from PBMCs. The chain carries TRBV9 and TRBJ1-2, with D unresolved. This receptor was identified in a human donor with aplastic anemia. For the CDR3, the DNA is TGTGCCAGCAGCGTAGAGGGCTATGGCTACACCTTC. Its translation is CASSVEGYGYTF.